A selection of T cell receptor beta chains follows, all from one sample in a study of CD8+CD57+ T cells in acquired aplastic anemia. TCRdb reprocessed the reads with MiXCR, giving one entry per CDR3 protein. The sample lists roughly 220,000 distinct CDR3 sequences; about 60% were seen once. Sequenced input: sorted CD4+, CD8+, or CD8+CD57+ T cells (not recorded which) from PBMCs. The receptor source for this set is a human donor with aplastic anemia. CDR3s include the opening cysteine and the closing phenylalanine or tryptophan. A D gene is named only where the DNA matches it firmly. Size values are once, few and many counts, or a class for expanded clones, and some rows have none.

v_call,d_call,j_call,clone_size,cdr3_aa,cdr3_nt
TRBV2,TRBD1,TRBJ1-6,many,CASSGRQGAYNSPLHF,TGTGCCAGCAGTGGAAGACAGGGGGCCTATAATTCACCCCTCCACTTT
TRBV7-3,TRBD1,TRBJ1-2,-,CASSLDRGSNYGYTF,TGTGCCAGCAGCCTCGACAGGGGAAGTAACTATGGCTACACCTTC
TRBV12-3/TRBV12-4,-,TRBJ2-1,-,CASSFLARTEQFF,TGTGCCAGCAGCTTCCTAGCTCGTACTGAGCAGTTCTTC
TRBV5-1,TRBD1,TRBJ2-7,few,CASSLEGTGVAEQYF,TGCGCCAGCAGCTTGGAGGGGACAGGGGTGGCCGAGCAGTACTTC
TRBV10-2,-,TRBJ2-5,-,CASKVSETQYF,TGCGCCAGCAAGGTTAGCGAGACCCAGTACTTC
TRBV7-9,-,TRBJ1-2,-,CASSLGAASGGEDYGYTF,TGTGCCAGCAGCTTAGGGGCCGCTTCGGGAGGGGAGGATTATGGCTACACCTTC
TRBV2,-,TRBJ1-5,-,CASRRDNNNQPQHF,TGTGCCAGCAGAAGGGACAACAACAATCAGCCCCAGCATTTT
TRBV20-1,-,TRBJ1-1,-,CSARGLRQEAFF,TGCAGTGCTAGGGGACTCCGACAAGAAGCTTTCTTT
TRBV10-1,TRBD2,TRBJ2-2,-,CASSEGLAGSSNTGELFF,TGCGCCAGCAGTGAGGGACTAGCGGGTAGCTCGAACACCGGGGAGCTGTTTTTT
TRBV15,TRBD1,TRBJ1-1,few,CATSRPFPGQVPFF,TGTGCCACCAGCAGACCATTTCCGGGACAGGTTCCTTTCTTT
TRBV19,TRBD1,TRBJ2-7,-,CASSNQGQGAYEQYF,TGTGCCAGTAGTAATCAAGGGCAGGGGGCATACGAGCAGTACTTC
TRBV5-5,TRBD2,TRBJ2-5,-,CASSFQLAQETQYF,TGTGCCAGCAGCTTCCAACTAGCGCAAGAGACCCAGTACTTC
TRBV24-1,-,TRBJ2-7,-,CATSDSGDSSYEQYF,TGTGCCACCAGTGATTCGGGGGACAGTTCCTACGAGCAGTACTTC
TRBV25-1,-,TRBJ1-4,-,CASSESQGFNEKLFF,TGTGCCAGCAGTGAATCACAGGGTTTTAATGAAAAACTGTTTTTT
TRBV24-1,TRBD1,TRBJ1-2,-,CATAGQGDYGYTF,TGTGCCACCGCAGGACAGGGGGACTATGGCTACACCTTC
TRBV3-1,-,TRBJ1-2,few,CASSQELAGLGPYGYTF,TGTGCCAGCAGCCAAGAACTGGCGGGGCTTGGTCCCTATGGCTACACCTTC
TRBV7-2,TRBD2,TRBJ2-5,-,CASSAGLADQETQYF,TGTGCCAGCAGCGCGGGACTAGCGGACCAAGAGACCCAGTACTTC
TRBV29-1,-,TRBJ2-7,-,CSVYTRARREQYF,TGCAGCGTCTACACCCGGGCTAGGCGGGAGCAGTACTTC
TRBV15,TRBD1,TRBJ1-5,-,CATSTVGQGLSNQPQHF,TGTGCCACCAGCACGGTCGGACAGGGCCTAAGCAATCAGCCCCAGCATTTT
TRBV7-2,TRBD1,TRBJ2-7,-,CASSSRDRELYEQYF,TGTGCCAGCAGCTCCCGGGACAGGGAGCTCTACGAGCAGTACTTC
TRBV7-8,-,TRBJ1-2,-,CASSGPQVDYGYTF,TGTGCCAGCAGTGGCCCACAGGTTGATTATGGCTACACCTTC
TRBV7-9,-,TRBJ1-1,-,CASLQGGTEAFF,TGTGCCAGCCTGCAGGGCGGCACTGAAGCTTTCTTT
TRBV7-9,-,TRBJ1-1,-,CASSLDRITEAFF,TGTGCCAGCAGCCTTGACAGAATTACTGAAGCTTTCTTT
TRBV7-9,TRBD1,TRBJ2-7,-,CASSPPGQGHEQYF,TGTGCCAGCAGCCCACCGGGACAGGGCCACGAGCAGTACTTC
TRBV7-9,TRBD1,TRBJ2-1,many,CASSDRDRGFNEQFF,TGTGCCAGCAGCGACCGGGACAGGGGTTTCAATGAGCAGTTCTTC
TRBV12-3/TRBV12-4,-,TRBJ1-1,-,CASSRTQNTEAFF,TGTGCCAGTAGCCGGACCCAGAACACTGAAGCTTTCTTT
TRBV4-2,-,TRBJ1-6,-,CASSQEPNSPSPLHF,TGTGCCAGCAGCCAAGAGCCCAATTCCCCTTCACCCCTCCACTTT
TRBV24-1,-,TRBJ2-3,-,CATSFPSFTDTQYF,TGTGCCACCAGTTTTCCTAGCTTCACAGATACGCAGTATTTT
TRBV20-1,TRBD2,TRBJ2-5,-,CSAEGLAGEETQYF,TGCAGTGCTGAGGGACTAGCGGGGGAAGAGACCCAGTACTTC
TRBV6-6,TRBD1,TRBJ1-4,-,CASRRTGLNEKLFF,TGTGCCAGCAGGAGGACAGGGTTAAATGAAAAACTGTTTTTT
TRBV10-3,-,TRBJ1-2,-,CAISVDGANGYTF,TGTGCCATCAGTGTAGACGGGGCGAACGGCTACACCTTC
TRBV6-5,-,TRBJ2-7,-,CAISAELGGSYEQYF,TGTGCCATCAGCGCTGAGTTGGGGGGCTCCTACGAGCAGTACTTC
TRBV9,-,TRBJ2-1,few,CASSASSYNEQFF,TGTGCCAGCAGCGCAAGCTCCTACAATGAGCAGTTCTTC
TRBV28,-,TRBJ2-2,many,CASSFGGNGELFF,TGTGCCAGCAGCTTTGGGGGGAATGGGGAGCTGTTTTTT
TRBV7-6,-,TRBJ1-1,once,CASSPEAINTEAFF,TGTGCCAGCAGCCCCGAGGCCATTAACACTGAAGCTTTCTTT
TRBV10-2,TRBD2,TRBJ2-7,-,CAITSGHSYEQYF,TGCGCCATCACTAGCGGACATTCCTACGAGCAGTACTTC
TRBV4-1,TRBD2,TRBJ2-1,-,CASSPGLTSGGGNEQFF,TGCGCCAGCAGCCCCGGCCTTACTAGCGGGGGCGGAAATGAGCAGTTCTTC
TRBV5-1,TRBD2,TRBJ2-1,once,CASSFSGRADEQFF,TGCGCCAGCAGCTTTTCCGGGAGGGCCGATGAGCAGTTCTTC
TRBV6-5,-,TRBJ1-3,once,CASSYSLGNTIYF,TGTGCCAGCAGTTACTCGCTTGGTAACACCATATATTTT